This TCR beta chain is drawn from a study of T cell changes during pregnancy in multiple sclerosis. The CDR3 runs to 14 residues. V was clipped by 9 bases and J by 4 bases, with 15 bases between them. Germline CDR1 MGHRA, CDR2 YSYEKL. Using immunoSEQ multiplex PCR, the repertoire was profiled, and TCRdb retains in-frame clones only, with some absent. The table records some 100,000 clones, approximately 92% of them present only once. The origin of this receptor is a female donor with multiple sclerosis, enrolled in a pregnancy study. The starting material was peripheral blood, obtained in the second trimester of pregnancy. V and J are TRBV4-1 and TRBJ2-2; D gene unclear. Written as DNA, the CDR3 is TGCGCCAGTACAACTGGGCCATTCACCGGGGAGCTGTTTTTT. It is translated as CASTTGPFTGELFF.